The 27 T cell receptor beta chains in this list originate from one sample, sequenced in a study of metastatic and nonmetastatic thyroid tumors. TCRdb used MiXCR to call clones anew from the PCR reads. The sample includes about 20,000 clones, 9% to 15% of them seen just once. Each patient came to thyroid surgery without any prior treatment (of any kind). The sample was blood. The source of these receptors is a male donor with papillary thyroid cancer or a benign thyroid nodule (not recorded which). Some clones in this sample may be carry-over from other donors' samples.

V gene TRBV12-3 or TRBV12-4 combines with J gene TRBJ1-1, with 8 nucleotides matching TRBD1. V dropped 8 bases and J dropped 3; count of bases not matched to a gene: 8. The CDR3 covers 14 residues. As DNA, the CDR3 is TGTGCCAGCTTAACAGGGGGATTCTACACTGAAGCTTTCTTT. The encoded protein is CASLTGGFYTEAFF.

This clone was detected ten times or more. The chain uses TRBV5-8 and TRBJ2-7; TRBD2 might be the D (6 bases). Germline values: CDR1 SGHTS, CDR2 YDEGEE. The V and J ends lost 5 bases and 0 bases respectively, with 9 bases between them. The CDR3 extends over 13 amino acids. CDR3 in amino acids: CASSGLPSYEQYF. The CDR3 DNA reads TGTGCCAGCAGTGGACTACCCTCCTACGAGCAGTACTTC. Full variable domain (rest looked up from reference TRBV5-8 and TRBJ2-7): EAGVTQSPTHLIKTRGQQATLRCSPISGHTSVYWYQQALGLGLQFLLWYDEGEERNRGNFPPRFSGRQFPNYSSELNVNALELEDSALYLCASSGLPSYEQYFGPGTRLTVT.

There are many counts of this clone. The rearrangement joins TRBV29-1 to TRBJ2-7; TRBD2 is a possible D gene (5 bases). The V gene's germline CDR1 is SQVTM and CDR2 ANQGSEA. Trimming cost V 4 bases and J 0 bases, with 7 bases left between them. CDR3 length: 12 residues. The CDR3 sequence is CSVARDSYEQYF. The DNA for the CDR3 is TGCAGCGTTGCCCGGGACTCCTACGAGCAGTACTTC.

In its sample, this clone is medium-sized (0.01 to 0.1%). DNA for the CDR3: TGTGCCAGCAGGGTAGACGGGAGTAATGAGCAGTTCTTC. The encoded protein is CASRVDGSNEQFF. V usage is TRBV6-1 and J usage is TRBJ2-1; a weak D match, TRBD2 (6 bases). Germline V gene lookup returns CDR1 MNHNS and CDR2 SASEGT. The CDR3 runs to 13 residues. Trimming shortened V by 6 bases and J by 7 bases, and 13 bases separated the two germline ends.

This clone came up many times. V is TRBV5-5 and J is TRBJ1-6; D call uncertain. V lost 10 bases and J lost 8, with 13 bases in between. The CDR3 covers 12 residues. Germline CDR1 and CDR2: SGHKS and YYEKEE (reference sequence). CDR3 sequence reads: CASGFYDSPLHF. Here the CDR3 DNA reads TGTGCCTCCGGCTTCTACGATTCACCCCTCCACTTT.

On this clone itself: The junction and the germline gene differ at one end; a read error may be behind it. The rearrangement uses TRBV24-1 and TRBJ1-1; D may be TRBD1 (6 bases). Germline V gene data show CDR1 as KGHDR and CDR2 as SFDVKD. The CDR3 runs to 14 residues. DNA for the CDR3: TGTGCCACCGAGGGAGGGGGAGGGAACACTGAAGCTCTCTTT. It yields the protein CATEGGGGNTEALF.

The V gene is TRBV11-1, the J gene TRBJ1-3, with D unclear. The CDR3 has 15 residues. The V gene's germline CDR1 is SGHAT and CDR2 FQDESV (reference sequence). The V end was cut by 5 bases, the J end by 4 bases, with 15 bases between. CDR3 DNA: TGTGCCAGCAGCCTATCCCCAGCAAGAGGAAACACCATATATTTT. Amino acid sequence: CASSLSPARGNTIYF. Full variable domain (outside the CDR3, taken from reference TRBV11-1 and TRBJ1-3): EAEVAQSPRYKITEKSQAVAFWCDPISGHATLYWYRQILGQGPELLVQFQDESVVDDSQLPKDRFSAERLKGVDSTLKIQPAELGDSAMYLCASSLSPARGNTIYFGEGSWLTVV.

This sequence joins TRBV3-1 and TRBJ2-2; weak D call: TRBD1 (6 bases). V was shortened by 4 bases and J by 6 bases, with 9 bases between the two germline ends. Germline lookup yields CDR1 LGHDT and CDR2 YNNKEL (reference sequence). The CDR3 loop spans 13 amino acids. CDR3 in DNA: TGTGCCAGCAGCCTAAGACAGGCCGGGGAGCTGTTTTTT. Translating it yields CASSLRQAGELFF. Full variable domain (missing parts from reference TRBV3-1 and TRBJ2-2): DTAVSQTPKYLVTQMGNDKSIKCEQNLGHDTMYWYKQDSKKFLKIMFSYNNKELIINETVPNRFSPKSPDKAHLNLHINSLELGDSAVYFCASSLRQAGELFFGEGSRLTVL.

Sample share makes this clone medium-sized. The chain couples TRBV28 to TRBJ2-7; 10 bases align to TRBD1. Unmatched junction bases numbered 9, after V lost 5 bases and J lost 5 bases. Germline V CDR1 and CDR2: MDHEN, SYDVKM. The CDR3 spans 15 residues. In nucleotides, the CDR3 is TGTGCCAGCAGTCCCTCGGGACAGGGGTACCACGAGCAGTACTTC. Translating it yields CASSPSGQGYHEQYF.

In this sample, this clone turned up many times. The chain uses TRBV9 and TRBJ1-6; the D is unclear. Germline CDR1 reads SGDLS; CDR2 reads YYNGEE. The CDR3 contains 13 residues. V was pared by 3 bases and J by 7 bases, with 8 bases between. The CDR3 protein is CASSAGINSPLHF. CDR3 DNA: TGTGCCAGCAGCGCCGGGATCAATTCACCCCTCCACTTT.

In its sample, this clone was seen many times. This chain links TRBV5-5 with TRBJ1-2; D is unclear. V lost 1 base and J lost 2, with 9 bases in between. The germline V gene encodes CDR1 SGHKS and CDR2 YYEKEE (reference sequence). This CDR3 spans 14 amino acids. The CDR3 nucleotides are TGTGCCAGCAGCTTGCGTTCCACGAACTATGGCTACACCTTC. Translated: CASSLRSTNYGYTF.

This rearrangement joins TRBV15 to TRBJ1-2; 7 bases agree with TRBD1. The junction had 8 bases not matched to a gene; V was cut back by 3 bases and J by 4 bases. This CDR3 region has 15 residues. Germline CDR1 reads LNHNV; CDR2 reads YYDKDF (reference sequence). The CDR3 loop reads CATSSPDRAAYGYTF. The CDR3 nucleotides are TGTGCCACCAGCAGTCCCGACAGGGCGGCCTATGGCTACACCTTC.

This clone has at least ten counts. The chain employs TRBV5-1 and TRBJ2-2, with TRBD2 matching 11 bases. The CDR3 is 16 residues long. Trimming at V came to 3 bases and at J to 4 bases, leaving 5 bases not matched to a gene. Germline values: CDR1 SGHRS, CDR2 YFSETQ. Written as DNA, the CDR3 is TGCGCCAGCAGCTGGGGGACTAGCGGCCGCACCGGGGAGCTGTTTTTT. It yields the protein CASSWGTSGRTGELFF.

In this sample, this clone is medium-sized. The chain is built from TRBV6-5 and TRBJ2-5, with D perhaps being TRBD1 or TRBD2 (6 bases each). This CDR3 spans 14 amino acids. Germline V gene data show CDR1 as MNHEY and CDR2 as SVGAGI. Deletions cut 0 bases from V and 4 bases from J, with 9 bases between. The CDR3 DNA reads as TGTGCCAGCAGTTACTCGGGGGGCGGAGAGACCCAGTACTTC. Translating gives CASSYSGGGETQYF.

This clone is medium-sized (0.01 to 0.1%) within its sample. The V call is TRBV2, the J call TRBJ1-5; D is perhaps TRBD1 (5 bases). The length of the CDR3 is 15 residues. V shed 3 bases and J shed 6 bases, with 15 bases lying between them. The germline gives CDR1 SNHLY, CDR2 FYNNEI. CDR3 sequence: CASSDGQGISQPQHF. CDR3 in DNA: TGTGCCAGCAGTGATGGGCAGGGAATTAGTCAGCCCCAGCATTTT.

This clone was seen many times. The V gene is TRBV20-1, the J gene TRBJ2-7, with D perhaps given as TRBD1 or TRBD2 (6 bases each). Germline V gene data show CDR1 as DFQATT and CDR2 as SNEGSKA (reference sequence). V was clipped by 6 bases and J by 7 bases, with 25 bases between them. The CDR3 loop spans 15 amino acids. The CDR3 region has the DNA TGCAGTGCACTGACACAGGGATACGGACTAAGGGAGCAGTACTTC. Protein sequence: CSALTQGYGLREQYF.

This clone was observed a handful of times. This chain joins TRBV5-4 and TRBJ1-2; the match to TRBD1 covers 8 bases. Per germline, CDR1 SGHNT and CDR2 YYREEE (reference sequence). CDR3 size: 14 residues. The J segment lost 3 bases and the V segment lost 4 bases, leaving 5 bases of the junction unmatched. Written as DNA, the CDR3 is TGTGCCAGCAGCCCCAGGGGGCGCGACTATGGCTACACCTTC. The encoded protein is CASSPRGRDYGYTF.

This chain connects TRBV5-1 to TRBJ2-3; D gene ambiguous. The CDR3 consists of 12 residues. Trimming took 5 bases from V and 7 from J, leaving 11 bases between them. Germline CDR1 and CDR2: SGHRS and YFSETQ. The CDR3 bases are TGCGCCAGCAGGCTCGATGCAAATACGCAGTATTTT. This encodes CASRLDANTQYF.

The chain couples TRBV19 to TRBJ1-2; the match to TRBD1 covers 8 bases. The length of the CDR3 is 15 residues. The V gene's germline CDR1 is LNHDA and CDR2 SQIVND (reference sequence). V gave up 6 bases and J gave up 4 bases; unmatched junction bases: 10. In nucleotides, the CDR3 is TGTGCCAGTAGCCAAGGGACAGGTAGAGTCTATGGCTACACCTTC. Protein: CASSQGTGRVYGYTF. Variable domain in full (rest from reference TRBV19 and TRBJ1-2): DGGITQSPKYLFRKEGQNVTLSCEQNLNHDAMYWYRQDPGQGLRLIYYSQIVNDFQKGDIAEGYSVSREKKESFPLTVTSAQKNPTAFYLCASSQGTGRVYGYTFGSGTRLTVV.

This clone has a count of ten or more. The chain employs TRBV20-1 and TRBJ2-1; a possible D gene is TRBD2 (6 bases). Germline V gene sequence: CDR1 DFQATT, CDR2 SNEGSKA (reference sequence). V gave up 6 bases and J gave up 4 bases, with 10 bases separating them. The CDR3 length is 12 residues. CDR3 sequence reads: CSAGLTYNEQFF. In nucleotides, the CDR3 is TGCAGTGCGGGACTTACTTACAATGAGCAGTTCTTC.

The CDR3 DNA sequence: TGTGCCAGCAGCTTACAGGAGTACACTGAAGCTTTCTTT. This translates into CASSLQEYTEAFF. This chain joins TRBV7-3 and TRBJ1-1; D gene ambiguous. Germline V gives CDR1 SGHTA, CDR2 FQGTGA. There are 13 residues in the CDR3. Trimming stripped 2 bases from V and 3 bases from J, with 7 bases between.

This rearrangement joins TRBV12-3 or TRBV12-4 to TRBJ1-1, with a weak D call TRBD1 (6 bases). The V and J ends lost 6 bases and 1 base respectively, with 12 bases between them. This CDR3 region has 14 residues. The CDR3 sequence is CASRPSTGNTEAFF. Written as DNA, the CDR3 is TGTGCCAGCAGACCTTCGACAGGGAACACTGAAGCTTTCTTT.

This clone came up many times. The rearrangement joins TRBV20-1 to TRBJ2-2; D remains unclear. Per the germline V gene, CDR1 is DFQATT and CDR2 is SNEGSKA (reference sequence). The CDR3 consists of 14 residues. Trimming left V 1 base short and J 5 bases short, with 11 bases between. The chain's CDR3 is CSARVVRQTGELFF. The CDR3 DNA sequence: TGCAGTGCTAGAGTGGTCAGACAAACCGGGGAGCTGTTTTTT.

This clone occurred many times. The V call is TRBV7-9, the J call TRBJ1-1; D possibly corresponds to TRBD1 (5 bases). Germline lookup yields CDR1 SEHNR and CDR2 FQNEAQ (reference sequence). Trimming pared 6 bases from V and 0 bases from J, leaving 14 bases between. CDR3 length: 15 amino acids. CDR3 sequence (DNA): TGTGCCAGCAGACCGGAACGACAGTTGAACACTGAAGCTTTCTTT. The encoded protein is CASRPERQLNTEAFF.

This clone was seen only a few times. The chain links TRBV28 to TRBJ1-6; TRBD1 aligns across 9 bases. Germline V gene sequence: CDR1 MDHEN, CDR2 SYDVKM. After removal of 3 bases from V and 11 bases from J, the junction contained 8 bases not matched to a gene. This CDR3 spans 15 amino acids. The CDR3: CASSFRGQGIPPLHF. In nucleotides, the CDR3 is TGTGCCAGCAGTTTTCGAGGACAGGGGATCCCACCCCTCCACTTT.

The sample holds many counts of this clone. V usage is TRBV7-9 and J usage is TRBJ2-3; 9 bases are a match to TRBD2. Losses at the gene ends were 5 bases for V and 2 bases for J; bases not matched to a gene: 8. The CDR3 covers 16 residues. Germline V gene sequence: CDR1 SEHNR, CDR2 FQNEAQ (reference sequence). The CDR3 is CASSSRAGGPTDTQYF. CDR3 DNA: TGTGCCAGCAGCAGTAGAGCGGGAGGCCCCACAGATACGCAGTATTTT.

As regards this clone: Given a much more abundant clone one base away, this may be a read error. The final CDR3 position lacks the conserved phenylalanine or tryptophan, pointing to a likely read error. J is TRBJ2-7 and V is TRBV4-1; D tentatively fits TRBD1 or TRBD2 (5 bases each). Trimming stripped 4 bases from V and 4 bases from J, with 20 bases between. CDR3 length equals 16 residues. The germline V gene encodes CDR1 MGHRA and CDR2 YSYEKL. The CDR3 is CASSLAGALGAYEQYL. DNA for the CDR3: TGCGCCAGCAGCCTCGCGGGTGCGTTAGGGGCGTACGAGCAGTACCTC.